The clone carrying this T cell receptor (beta chain) has more than one count but fewer than ten. Its antigen remains unknown. This sample was included in a study of CD8 T cells in ankylosing spondylitis. It was by quantitative 5'-RACE with molecular barcodes that TCR beta libraries were made. TCRdb reanalysed the 5' RACE reads using MiXCR and keeps one entry per CDR3 protein. This table holds approximately 110,000 distinct CDR3 sequences, less than 25% found once. V dropped 3 bases and J dropped 0 bases, with 9 bases sitting between them. The CDR3 has 15 residues. Germline V gene lookup returns CDR1 MNHNS and CDR2 SASEGT. Study conclusions and caveats: Both synovial fluid and blood in reactive arthritis had previously been reported to carry some motif variants.

The source of this sequence is a male donor with ankylosing spondylitis. The V gene is TRBV6-1, the J gene TRBJ2-1; D is perhaps TRBD1 (6 bases). Sequences were obtained from synovial fluid, either unsorted or a sorted T cell fraction (not recorded which). The CDR3: CASSETGLSYNEQFF. The CDR3 DNA reads as TGTGCCAGCAGTGAGACAGGTCTCTCCTACAATGAGCAGTTCTTC.